The entry that follows covers one TCR beta chain sequence. Its antigen is undetermined. The time point denotes: week 35, safety follow-up. Each dose delivered 300 ug of mutant IDH1 20-mer peptide subcutaneously with imiquimod. The sample belongs to a study of a mutant IDH1 vaccine in newly diagnosed glioma. Germline values: CDR1 LNHDA, CDR2 SQIVND (reference sequence). V was cut by 4 bases and J by 0 bases, with 9 bases left in between. CDR3 length: 14 residues. Sequenced by immunoSEQ multiplex PCR; TCRdb stores in-frame clones only, minus some. Found here are 42,000 or so clones, approximately 83% of them singletons; the top ten hold about 4.6%.

This specimen was PBMCs, taken from a glioma patient whose treatment included an IDH1 peptide vaccine. This TCR was recovered from a woman aged 50 to 60 with glioma. V and J are TRBV19 and TRBJ2-5; TRBD1 is a possible D gene (5 bases). CDR3 nucleotides: TGTGCCAGTAGTAGGACATGGGACCAAGAGACCCAGTACTTC. Residues: CASSRTWDQETQYF.